This T cell receptor beta chain was found in a study of OX40 agonist ivuxolimab in advanced cancers. Libraries were prepared by immunoSEQ multiplex PCR; TCRdb keeps only in-frame clonotypes and omits some of them. In the table there are some 130,000 clones, 75% to 90% of which are singletons. Systemic immunosuppression or autoimmune disease history was grounds to exclude patients. V was pared by 2 bases and J by 6 bases, with 20 bases between. The CDR3 is 16 residues long. From germline, CDR1 is SGHVS and CDR2 FNYEAQ. The specimen comprised CD4+ or CD8+ T cells sorted from blood, sampled in a trial of the OX40 agonist ivuxolimab. This clonotype originated in an adult with an advanced solid tumor such as melanoma, head and neck, liver or kidney cancer. The V and J genes are TRBV7-6 and TRBJ2-7; tentatively, D is TRBD2 (6 bases). The CDR3 loop reads CASSLNSAGSGSEQYF. The CDR3 DNA reads as TGTGCCAGCAGCTTAAACTCGGCGGGGTCTGGGAGCGAGCAGTACTTC.